This passage covers 6 T cell receptor beta chains from one sample sequenced in a study of identical twins. TCRdb re-called the 5' RACE reads with MiXCR, one entry per CDR3 protein. This sample has approximately 530,000 distinct CDR3 sequences, with about a fifth found just once. The sample was also linked to a second study, of yellow fever vaccine responses in identical twins.

Sequenced material: CD4+ T cells sorted from blood. The receptors here all came from a woman under 30 in good health.

The chain recombines TRBV24-1 with TRBJ2-2; 7 nucleotides agree with TRBD2. With 7 bases clipped from V and 2 bases from J, the junction kept 6 bases outside the gene matches. This CDR3 contains 15 residues. Germline V gives CDR1 KGHDR, CDR2 SFDVKD. As DNA, the CDR3 is TGTGCCACCAGGGGCGGGGGACCCAACACCGGGGAGCTGTTTTTT. It is translated as CATRGGGPNTGELFF.

The V and J genes are TRBV2 and TRBJ2-5; D gene ambiguous. The CDR3 has 15 residues. The ends were cut back, 7 bases at V and 5 bases at J, with 20 bases in the middle. CDR1 and CDR2 from the germline V gene are SNHLY and FYNNEI. CDR3 sequence (DNA): TGTGCCAGCACCATTAACACCCTAAGTAAGGAGACCCAGTACTTC. Residues: CASTINTLSKETQYF.

The V and J genes are TRBV4-2 and TRBJ2-7; 9 nucleotides agree with TRBD1. V gave up 7 bases and J gave up 4 bases; unmatched junction bases: 5. The CDR3 is 13 residues long. The germline V gene has CDR1 LGHNA and CDR2 YNFKEQ. The CDR3 nucleotides read TGTGCCAGCACCCCGACAGGGGGGTACGAGCAGTACTTC. Translating it yields CASTPTGGYEQYF.

This clonotype turned up a few times. V and J are TRBV5-6 and TRBJ2-1, with 8 bases identical to TRBD2. The ends lost 4 bases at V and 2 bases at J; junction bases unmatched: 5. The CDR3 contains 15 residues. CDR1 SGHDT and CDR2 YYEEEE come from the germline V gene. The CDR3 DNA follows: TGTGCCAGCAGCCCGTTGACTAGCGCCTACAATGAGCAGTTCTTC. Encoded protein: CASSPLTSAYNEQFF.

J is TRBJ2-5 and V is TRBV4-2; TRBD1 agrees at 8 bases. Germline CDR1 is LGHNA and CDR2 is YNFKEQ. The trim removed 0 bases at V and 2 bases at J, leaving 2 bases unmatched. The CDR3 consists of 15 residues. This CDR3 reads CASSQDRTGQETQYF. The CDR3 region has the DNA TGTGCCAGCAGCCAAGATAGGACAGGGCAAGAGACCCAGTACTTC.

This clonotype was seen at least ten times. J is TRBJ2-2 and V is TRBV3-1; 7 positions agree with TRBD1. The CDR3 is 16 residues long. In germline, CDR1 is LGHDT, CDR2 YNNKEL (reference sequence). J lost 2 bases, V lost 2 bases, and 5 bases had no gene match. CDR3 sequence reads: CASSQRWTGNTGELFF. CDR3 coding DNA: TGTGCCAGCAGCCAAAGGTGGACAGGTAACACCGGGGAGCTGTTTTTT.